This T cell receptor beta chain was identified in a study of tumor and adjacent non-tumor tissue in lung cancer. The library came from three nested PCR rounds adapted from ARM-PCR protocols. MiXCR, run by TCRdb on the multiplex PCR reads, gives a single entry per CDR3 protein. The sample carries 95,000 to 150,000 distinct CDR3 sequences, 66% recorded once. CDR1 and CDR2 (germline): DFQATT, SNEGSKA (reference sequence). The CDR3 has 16 residues. Trimming cost V 2 bases and J 0 bases; bases outside gene matches: 10. This clonotype was detected many times. RNA was extracted from bulk tissue without any cell sorting.

The rearrangement uses TRBV20-1 and TRBJ2-7; TRBD2 matches at 7 bases. The source is a man aged 30 to 45 with non-small cell lung cancer. Sequenced input: lung tumor tissue. The CDR3 reads CSARPWTSGNSYEQYF. The CDR3 coding sequence is TGCAGTGCTAGACCCTGGACTAGTGGTAACTCCTACGAGCAGTACTTC.